This TCR beta chain originates from a study of blood T cell repertoires in COVID-19. The V segment lost 5 bases and the J segment 2 bases; nucleotides outside the gene matches: 6. The CDR3 loop spans 15 amino acids. Germline assignment: CDR1 SGHAT and CDR2 FQNNGV. Method: immunoSEQ multiplex PCR; TCRdb's copy keeps in-frame clones and lacks some. Counted here are about 150,000 clones, around 78% occurring once; the ten biggest clones make up about 1.8%. The TCR originated in an elderly man with acute or convalescent COVID-19. The sample was peripheral blood. The chain links TRBV11-2 to TRBJ2-1, with 7 nucleotides matching TRBD1. The CDR3 loop is CASSPGQNTYNEQFF. The CDR3, as DNA: TGTGCCAGCAGCCCGGGACAGAACACCTACAATGAGCAGTTCTTC.